These 22 T cell receptor beta chains came from one sample sequenced in a study of OX40 agonist ivuxolimab in advanced cancers. TCRdb's copy holds only in-frame clones and misses some; the assay was immunoSEQ multiplex PCR. The data contain approximately 60,000 clones, about 94% of them singletons. Material: CD4+ or CD8+ T cells sorted from blood, obtained in a trial of the OX40 agonist ivuxolimab. These receptor sequences come from an adult with an advanced solid tumor such as melanoma, head and neck, liver or kidney cancer.

This clone was counted between two and nine times. This chain connects TRBV23-1 to TRBJ2-5; unclear D gene. TRBV23-1 is sorted into the ORF group, with uncertain function. This CDR3 has 14 amino acids. Between the trimmed V and J ends, which lost 1 base and 2 bases, there was a span of 8 bases. As DNA, the CDR3 is TGCGCCAGCAGTCAATTACGGGCTCAAGAGACCCAGTACTTC. Protein: CASSQLRAQETQYF.

The J gene is TRBJ2-3, the V gene TRBV27; D is perhaps TRBD2 (6 bases). CDR1 and CDR2 (germline): MNHEY, SMNVEV (reference sequence). There are 12 residues in the CDR3. Deletions cut 4 bases from V and 11 bases from J, with 13 bases between. The CDR3 region is CASSSGDSVQYF. The CDR3 nucleotides are TGTGCCAGCAGTTCTGGGGACTCCGTGCAGTATTTT.

V is TRBV5-6 and J is TRBJ2-5; 10 nucleotides match TRBD1. CDR1 and CDR2 from the germline V gene are SGHDT and YYEEEE. After removal of 3 bases from V and 2 bases from J, the junction contained 1 base not matched to a gene. The CDR3 is 14 residues long. The CDR3, as DNA: TGTGCCAGCAGCTGGGGACAGGGGCAAGAGACCCAGTACTTC. Its protein product is CASSWGQGQETQYF.

The chain uses TRBV6-5 and TRBJ1-1, with D possibly being TRBD1 (5 bases). Germline V gene lookup returns CDR1 MNHEY and CDR2 SVGAGI. The CDR3 is made up of 14 amino acids. Between the trimmed V and J ends, which lost 7 bases and 5 bases, there was a span of 17 bases. The CDR3 nucleotides read TGTGCCAGCACCCCTGGGGGGGTTCGTACTGAAGCTTTCTTT. Amino acid sequence: CASTPGGVRTEAFF.

The J gene is TRBJ2-7, the V gene TRBV7-8, with 10 bases matching TRBD2. The CDR3 has 16 residues. Trimming removed 3 bases from V and 2 bases from J; junction bases left unmatched: 7. The V gene's germline CDR1 is SGHVS and CDR2 FQNEAQ. DNA for the CDR3: TGTGCCAGCAGCTTCAAGCGGGAGGGCCTAACCTACGAGCAGTACTTC. Protein: CASSFKREGLTYEQYF.

The chain carries TRBV9 and TRBJ2-7; 9 positions match TRBD1. The ends lost 0 bases at V and 4 bases at J; junction bases unmatched: 5. Germline V CDR1 and CDR2: SGDLS, YYNGEE. The CDR3 spans 15 residues. The CDR3 DNA follows: TGTGCCAGCAGCGTAGCCGGGACAGGGATTTACGAGCAGTACTTC. It translates to CASSVAGTGIYEQYF.

The rearrangement uses TRBV7-6 and TRBJ2-7; no reliable D call. CDR1 is SGHVS, CDR2 FNYEAQ, per germline. The V end was cut by 5 bases, the J end by 3 bases, with 11 bases between. This CDR3 has 13 amino acids. CDR3 in DNA: TGTGCCAGCAGCATTGGGAAAGGCTACGAGCAGTACTTC. Residues: CASSIGKGYEQYF.

The chain recombines TRBV30 with TRBJ1-5; 9 positions match TRBD1. CDR3 size: 14 residues. V shed 1 base, J shed 6 bases, and the junction held 4 bases outside the gene matches. Germline assignment: CDR1 GTSNPN and CDR2 SVGIG (reference sequence). The CDR3 DNA reads TGTGCCTGGAGTGCGGGACAGGGCTTTCAGCCCCAGCATTTT. It codes for CAWSAGQGFQPQHF. Supplemented by reference TRBV30 and TRBJ1-5, the full variable domain reads SQTIHQWPATLVQPVGSPLSLECTVEGTSNPNLYWYRQAAGRGLQLLFYSVGIGQISSEVPQNLSASRPQDRQFILSSKKLLLSDSGFYLCAWSAGQGFQPQHFGDGTRLSIL.

The chain couples TRBV6-4 to TRBJ2-2; D is ambiguous. The CDR3 runs to 13 residues. The germline V and J ends were trimmed by 2 bases and 3 bases, with 4 bases remaining between them. Germline V gene sequence: CDR1 MRHNA, CDR2 SNTAGT. The CDR3 sequence: CASSDGDTGELFF. CDR3 in DNA: TGTGCCAGCAGTGACGGCGACACCGGGGAGCTGTTTTTT.

V and J are TRBV5-1 and TRBJ2-7, with TRBD1 identical over 12 bases. The V and J ends lost 7 bases and 5 bases, in that order; junction bases with no gene match: 7. Germline CDR1 and CDR2: SGHRS and YFSETQ. There are 14 residues in the CDR3. CDR3 sequence: CASGRDRGLDEQYF. The CDR3, as DNA: TGCGCCAGCGGCCGGGACAGGGGGCTCGACGAGCAGTACTTC.

Regarding this clone: Germline is not matched at one junction end, which may reflect a read error. The rearrangement links TRBV7-2 to TRBJ2-7, with a weak D call TRBD2 (6 bases). CDR3 length equals 13 residues. Per germline, CDR1 SGHTA and CDR2 FQGNSA. The CDR3 nucleotides read TGTGCCAGCACCTTAGGGGTAGCGGACGAGCAGTACTTC. It encodes CASTLGVADEQYF.

The chain has TRBV7-9 and TRBJ2-5; the D is unclear. The assigned J gene may be wrong: the sequence end matches TRBJ2-7 better. This CDR3 comprises 11 residues. CDR1 SEHNR and CDR2 FQNEAQ come from the germline V gene (reference sequence). CDR3 DNA sequence: TGTGCCAGCAGCTTACTCCGCGAGCAGTACTTC. It specifies CASSLLREQYF.

The rearrangement uses TRBV28 and TRBJ1-1; D gene uncertain. Per germline, CDR1 MDHEN and CDR2 SYDVKM. The germline V and J ends were trimmed by 2 bases and 3 bases, with 13 bases remaining between them. The CDR3 loop spans 15 amino acids. CDR3 bases: TGTGCCAGCAGTTTAGTGGGCAGTCAATACACTGAAGCTTTCTTT. Translation: CASSLVGSQYTEAFF.

The V and J genes are TRBV4-1 and TRBJ1-1, with D unresolved. V lost 4 bases, J lost 0 bases, and 18 bases lay in between. Looked up from germline, CDR1 is MGHRA and CDR2 is YSYEKL. CDR3 size: 17 residues. The CDR3 DNA reads as TGCGCCAGCAGCCCCCTGCGAATGCGGCGAATGAACACTGAAGCTTTCTTT. Its translation: CASSPLRMRRMNTEAFF.

The gene calls are TRBV9 and TRBJ2-2; 12 bases match TRBD2. From germline, CDR1 is SGDLS and CDR2 YYNGEE. Trimming at V came to 1 base and at J to 4 bases, leaving 2 bases not matched to a gene. The CDR3 covers 16 residues. The CDR3 sequence: CASSVSSGRGTGELFF. DNA of the CDR3: TGTGCCAGCAGCGTATCTAGCGGGAGGGGCACCGGGGAGCTGTTTTTT. Variable domain in full (rest from reference TRBV9 and TRBJ2-2): DSGVTQTPKHLITATGQRVTLRCSPRSGDLSVYWYQQSLDQGLQFLIQYYNGEERAKGNILERFSAQQFPDLHSELNLSSLELGDSALYFCASSVSSGRGTGELFFGEGSRLTVL.

This chain links TRBV7-2 with TRBJ1-4, with 12 bases aligning to TRBD1. The CDR3 length is 14 residues. J lost 11 bases, V lost 5 bases, and 6 bases had no gene match. Germline CDR1 is SGHTA and CDR2 is FQGNSA. Here the CDR3 reads CASSPGTGGEKLFF. CDR3 DNA sequence: TGTGCCAGCAGCCCCGGGACAGGGGGCGAGAAACTGTTTTTT. Looking up the rest from reference TRBV7-2 and TRBJ1-4 gives the full variable domain: GAGVSQSPSNKVTEKGKDVELRCDPISGHTALYWYRQSLGQGLEFLIYFQGNSAPDKSGLPSDRFSAERTGGSVSTLTIQRTQQEDSAVYLCASSPGTGGEKLFFGSGTQLSVL.

The chain combines TRBV9 with TRBJ2-7; the match to TRBD1 covers 9 bases. Germline V lookup: CDR1 SGDLS, CDR2 YYNGEE. The CDR3 length is 17 residues. V lost 4 bases to trimming and J lost 5 bases; unmatched junction nucleotides: 16. For the CDR3, the DNA is TGTGCCAGCAGCAATAAACCCCCAAACAGGGGGCTAGACGAGCAGTACTTC. This gives the protein CASSNKPPNRGLDEQYF.

This clone was detected only once. V usage is TRBV7-6 and J usage is TRBJ2-1; 8 bases fit TRBD2. J lost 4 bases, V lost 1 base, and 9 bases had no gene match. The CDR3 extends over 17 amino acids. Germline V gene sequence: CDR1 SGHVS, CDR2 FNYEAQ. CDR3 sequence reads: CASSLGHSGGAYNEQFF. The DNA for the CDR3 is TGTGCCAGCAGCTTAGGACATTCGGGAGGGGCGTACAATGAGCAGTTCTTC.

This sequence joins TRBV19 and TRBJ2-7, with 9 bases matching TRBD2. The CDR3 consists of 16 residues. CDR1 and CDR2 (germline): LNHDA, SQIVND (reference sequence). V lost 3 bases to trimming and J lost 0 bases; unmatched junction nucleotides: 6. The DNA for the CDR3 is TGTGCCAGTAGTATTCCTACAGCGGGAGGCTCCTACGAGCAGTACTTC. It specifies CASSIPTAGGSYEQYF.

This chain links TRBV27 with TRBJ1-5, with D unclear. Germline V lookup: CDR1 MNHEY, CDR2 SMNVEV (reference sequence). The CDR3 covers 12 residues. Trimming removed 5 bases at V and 7 bases at J, with 9 bases between. In DNA, the CDR3 is TGTGCCAGCAGTCCCGGTGGGCAGCCCCAGCATTTT. This encodes CASSPGGQPQHF.

V is TRBV5-6 and J is TRBJ2-5; D might be TRBD2 (5 bases). Germline V gene sequence: CDR1 SGHDT, CDR2 YYEEEE. This CDR3 spans 14 amino acids. V shed 3 bases and J shed 1 base, with 10 bases lying between them. CDR3 in DNA: TGTGCCAGCAGCTCTCCACGGGGCCAAGAGACCCAGTACTTC. It codes for CASSSPRGQETQYF. Full variable domain (rest looked up from reference TRBV5-6 and TRBJ2-5): DAGVTQSPTHLIKTRGQQVTLRCSPKSGHDTVSWYQQALGQGPQFIFQYYEEEERQRGNFPDRFSGHQFPNYSSELNVNALLLGDSALYLCASSSPRGQETQYFGPGTRLLVL.

V and J are TRBV7-3 and TRBJ2-2, with no clear D. V lost 2 bases to trimming and J lost 6 bases, with 7 bases between them. The germline V gene has CDR1 SGHTA and CDR2 FQGTGA. The CDR3 covers 13 residues. CDR3 amino acids: CASSLAGAGELFF. The CDR3 bases are TGTGCCAGCAGCTTAGCAGGAGCCGGGGAGCTGTTTTTT. Full variable domain (rest looked up from reference TRBV7-3 and TRBJ2-2): GAGVSQTPSNKVTEKGKYVELRCDPISGHTALYWYRQSLGQGPEFLIYFQGTGAADDSGLPNDRFFAVRPEGSVSTLKIQRTERGDSAVYLCASSLAGAGELFFGEGSRLTVL.